The sequence of this T cell receptor (beta chain) was determined in a study of blood T cell repertoires in COVID-19. With 3 bases removed from V and 0 bases from J, the gap between germline ends came to 8 bases. Germline CDR1 reads LNHDA; CDR2 reads SQIVND (reference sequence). The CDR3 covers 14 residues. In the authors' methods: Amplified reference gene primers provided the basis for estimating nucleated cell counts. Clones were sequenced by immunoSEQ multiplex PCR, and TCRdb holds only the in-frame ones, with some missing. V, J and clone size derive from that table, while D and trimming were established from the DNA sequence. The sample yields 150,000 or so clones, roughly 80% seen once.

Sequenced: peripheral blood. This chain uses TRBV19 with TRBJ1-2, with D tentatively TRBD1 (5 bases). This sequence originates from a woman between 45 and 60 years old with active or convalescent COVID-19. Here the CDR3 DNA reads TGTGCCAGTAGTATTAAGGGGTCTAACTATGGCTACACCTTC. It encodes CASSIKGSNYGYTF.